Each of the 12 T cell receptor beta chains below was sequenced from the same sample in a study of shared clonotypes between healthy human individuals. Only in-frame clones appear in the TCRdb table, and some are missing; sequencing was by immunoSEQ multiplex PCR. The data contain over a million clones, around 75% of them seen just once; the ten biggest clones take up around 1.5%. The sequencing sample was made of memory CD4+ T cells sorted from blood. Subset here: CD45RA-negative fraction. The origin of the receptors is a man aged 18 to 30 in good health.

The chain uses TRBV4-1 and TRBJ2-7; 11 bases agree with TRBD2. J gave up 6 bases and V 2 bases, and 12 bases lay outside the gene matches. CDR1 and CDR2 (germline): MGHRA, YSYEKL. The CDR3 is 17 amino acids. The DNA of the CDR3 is TGCGCCAGCAGCCAATCGGGACAACTAGCGGGAGAAATCGAGCAGTACTTC. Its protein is CASSQSGQLAGEIEQYF.

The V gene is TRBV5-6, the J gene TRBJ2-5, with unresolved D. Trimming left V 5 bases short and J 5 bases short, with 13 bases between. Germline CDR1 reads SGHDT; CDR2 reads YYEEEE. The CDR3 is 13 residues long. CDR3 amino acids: CASRRELGETQYF. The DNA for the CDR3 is TGTGCCAGCAGGCGAGAATTGGGGGAGACCCAGTACTTC.

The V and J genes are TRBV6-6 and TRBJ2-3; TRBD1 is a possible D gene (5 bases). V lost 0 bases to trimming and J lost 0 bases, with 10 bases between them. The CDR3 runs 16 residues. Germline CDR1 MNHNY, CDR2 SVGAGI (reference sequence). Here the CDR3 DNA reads TGTGCCAGCAGTTACTCAACAGGACCTAGCACAGATACGCAGTATTTT. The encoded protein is CASSYSTGPSTDTQYF.

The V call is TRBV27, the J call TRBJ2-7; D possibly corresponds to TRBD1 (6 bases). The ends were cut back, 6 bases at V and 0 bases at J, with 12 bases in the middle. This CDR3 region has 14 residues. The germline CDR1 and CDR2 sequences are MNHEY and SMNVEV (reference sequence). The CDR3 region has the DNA TGTGCCAGCAGCCTAAAGGACAGCTCCTACGAGCAGTACTTC. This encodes CASSLKDSSYEQYF.

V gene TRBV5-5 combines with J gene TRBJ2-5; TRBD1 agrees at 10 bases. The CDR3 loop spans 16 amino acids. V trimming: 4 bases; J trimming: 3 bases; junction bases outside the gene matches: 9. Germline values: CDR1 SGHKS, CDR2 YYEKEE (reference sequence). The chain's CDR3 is CASSLESGTGEETQYF. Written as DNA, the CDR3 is TGTGCCAGCAGCCTAGAATCCGGGACAGGGGAAGAGACCCAGTACTTC.

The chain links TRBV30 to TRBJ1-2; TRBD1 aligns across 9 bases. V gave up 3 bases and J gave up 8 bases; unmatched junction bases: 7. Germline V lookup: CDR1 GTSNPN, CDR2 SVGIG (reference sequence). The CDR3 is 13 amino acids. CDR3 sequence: CAWSSGQGNGYTF. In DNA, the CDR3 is TGTGCCTGGAGCTCGGGACAGGGAAACGGCTACACCTTC.

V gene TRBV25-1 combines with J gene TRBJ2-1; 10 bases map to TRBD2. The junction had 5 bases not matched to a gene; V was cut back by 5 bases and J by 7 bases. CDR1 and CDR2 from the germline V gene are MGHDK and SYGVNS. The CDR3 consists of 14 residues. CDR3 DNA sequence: TGTGCCAGCAGTAGCGGGGGGGCAGGTAATGAGCAGTTCTTC. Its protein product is CASSSGGAGNEQFF.

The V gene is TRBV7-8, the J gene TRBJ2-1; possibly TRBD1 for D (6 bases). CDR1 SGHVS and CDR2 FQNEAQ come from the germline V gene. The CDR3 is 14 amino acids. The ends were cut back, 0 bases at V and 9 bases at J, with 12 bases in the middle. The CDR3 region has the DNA TGTGCCAGCAGCTTAGCGGGAAGGGGGTTTGAGCAGTTCTTC. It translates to CASSLAGRGFEQFF.

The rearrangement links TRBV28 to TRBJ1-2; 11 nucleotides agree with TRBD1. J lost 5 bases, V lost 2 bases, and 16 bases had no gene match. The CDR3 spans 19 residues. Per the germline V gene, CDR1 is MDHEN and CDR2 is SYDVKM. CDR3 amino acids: CASSLTRWRTGGEEYGYTF. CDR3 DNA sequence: TGTGCCAGCAGTTTAACCCGTTGGAGGACAGGGGGCGAGGAGTATGGCTACACCTTC.

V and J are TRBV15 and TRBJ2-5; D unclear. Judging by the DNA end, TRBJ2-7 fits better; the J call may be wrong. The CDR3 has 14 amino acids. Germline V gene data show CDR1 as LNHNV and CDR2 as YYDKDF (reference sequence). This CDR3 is CATSRDPAQFEQYF. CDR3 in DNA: TGTGCCACCAGCAGAGATCCCGCCCAATTCGAGCAGTACTTC.

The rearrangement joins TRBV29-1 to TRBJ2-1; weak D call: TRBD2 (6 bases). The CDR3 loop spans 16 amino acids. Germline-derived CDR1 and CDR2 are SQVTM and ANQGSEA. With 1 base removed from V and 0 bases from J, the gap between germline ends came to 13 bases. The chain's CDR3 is CSVEGRRGSSYNEQFF. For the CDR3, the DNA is TGCAGCGTTGAAGGTCGTCGGGGGAGCTCCTACAATGAGCAGTTCTTC.

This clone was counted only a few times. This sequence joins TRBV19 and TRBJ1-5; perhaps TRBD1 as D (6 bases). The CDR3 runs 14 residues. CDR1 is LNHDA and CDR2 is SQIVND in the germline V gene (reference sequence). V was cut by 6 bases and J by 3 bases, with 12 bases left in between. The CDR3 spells CASREDSFNQPQHF. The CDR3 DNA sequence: TGTGCCAGTAGGGAGGACAGTTTCAATCAGCCCCAGCATTTT.